This T cell receptor beta chain was obtained from a study of CD8 T cells in Susac syndrome. The study, taken as a whole, reports: The study recognized that its TCR sequencing and HLA analysis covered a relatively small number of individuals.

Trimming shortened V by 1 base and J by 4 bases, and 7 bases separated the two germline ends. The CDR3 contains 13 residues. Reverse transcription of 0.5 to 1 ug RNA was performed with random hexamers. Multiplex immunoSEQ PCR targeted 54 Vbeta and 13 Jbeta TCR beta segments. TCRdb itself ran the immunoSEQ multiplex PCR reads through MiXCR, one entry per CDR3 protein. This repertoire shows 55,000 to 70,000 distinct CDR3 sequences, approximately 95% found once; its top ten account for approximately 0.25%. While serving as controls, healthy donors were matched for age and sex. TEMRA cells underwent FACS enrichment and CD8+ and CD4+ T cells underwent negative isolation. This clonotype has only a few counts. Its antigen is not identified.

This clonotype originated in a human donor in good health. The specimen sequenced was CD8+ T cells from PBMCs. V and J are TRBV12-3 or TRBV12-4 and TRBJ1-1; no definite D call. This CDR3 reads CASSLGGLTEAFF. For the CDR3, the DNA is TGTGCCAGCAGTTTAGGAGGGCTCACTGAAGCTTTCTTT.